This T cell receptor beta chain originates from a study of metastatic and nonmetastatic thyroid tumors. With MiXCR, TCRdb reprocessed the PCR reads. The sample includes roughly 22,000 clones, 30% to 40% of them seen just once. CDR3 length: 19 residues. CDR1 and CDR2 from the germline V gene are MDHEN and SYDVKM. Trimming took 4 bases from V and 5 from J; bases not matched to a gene: 20. Nobody among the patients had been given any treatment before thyroid surgery. By proportion, this clone is medium-sized. This sequence originates from a male donor with papillary thyroid cancer or a benign thyroid nodule (not recorded which). Some clones in this sample may be carry-over from other donors' samples. The specimen sequenced was blood. The J gene is TRBJ2-5, the V gene TRBV28, with 9 bases that match TRBD1. CDR3 DNA sequence: TGTGCCAGCAGTTACCAAATTCTCCCGGGACAGGGTGATGAGGAGACCCAGTACTTC. It translates to CASSYQILPGQGDEETQYF. The whole variable domain, filled in from reference TRBV28 and TRBJ2-5, reads DVKVTQSSRYLVKRTGEKVFLECVQDMDHENMFWYRQDPGLGLRLIYFSYDVKMKEKGDIPEGYSVSREKKERFSLILESASTNQTSMYLCASSYQILPGQGDEETQYFGPGTRLLVL.